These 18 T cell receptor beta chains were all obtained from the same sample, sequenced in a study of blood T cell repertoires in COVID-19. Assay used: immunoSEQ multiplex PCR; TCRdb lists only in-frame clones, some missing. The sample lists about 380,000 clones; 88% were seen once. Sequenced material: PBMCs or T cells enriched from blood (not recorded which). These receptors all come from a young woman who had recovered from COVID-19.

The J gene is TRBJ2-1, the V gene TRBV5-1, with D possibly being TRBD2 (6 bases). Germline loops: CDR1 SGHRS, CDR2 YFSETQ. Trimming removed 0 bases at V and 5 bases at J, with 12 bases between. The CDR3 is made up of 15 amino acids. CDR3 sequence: CASSLAPGVNNEQFF. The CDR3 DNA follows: TGCGCCAGCAGCTTGGCCCCGGGGGTCAACAATGAGCAGTTCTTC.

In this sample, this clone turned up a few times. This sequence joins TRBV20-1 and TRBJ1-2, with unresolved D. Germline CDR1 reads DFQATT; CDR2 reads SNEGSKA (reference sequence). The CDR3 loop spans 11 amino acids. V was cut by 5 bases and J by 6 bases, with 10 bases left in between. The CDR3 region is CSAHTQHGYTF. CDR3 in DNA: TGCAGTGCTCACACCCAACATGGCTACACCTTC.

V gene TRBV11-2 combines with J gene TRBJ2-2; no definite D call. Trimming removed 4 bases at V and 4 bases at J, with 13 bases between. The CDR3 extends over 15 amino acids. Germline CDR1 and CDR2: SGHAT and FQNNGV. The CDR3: CASSYGQHPTGELFF. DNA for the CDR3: TGTGCCAGCAGCTATGGGCAGCACCCCACCGGGGAGCTGTTTTTT.

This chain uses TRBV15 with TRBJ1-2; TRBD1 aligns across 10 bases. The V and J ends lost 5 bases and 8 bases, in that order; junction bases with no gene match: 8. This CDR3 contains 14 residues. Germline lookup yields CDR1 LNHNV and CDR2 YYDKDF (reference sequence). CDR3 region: CATSDRGPTGGYTF. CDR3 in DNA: TGTGCCACCAGCGACAGGGGGCCCACGGGCGGCTACACCTTC.

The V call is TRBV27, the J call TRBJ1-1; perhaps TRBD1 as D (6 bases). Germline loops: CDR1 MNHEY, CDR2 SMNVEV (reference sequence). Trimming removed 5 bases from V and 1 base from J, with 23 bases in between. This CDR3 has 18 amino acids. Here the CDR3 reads CASSTHREIIGTNTEAFF. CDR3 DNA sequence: TGTGCCAGCAGTACCCACAGGGAAATAATAGGAACGAACACTGAAGCTTTCTTT.

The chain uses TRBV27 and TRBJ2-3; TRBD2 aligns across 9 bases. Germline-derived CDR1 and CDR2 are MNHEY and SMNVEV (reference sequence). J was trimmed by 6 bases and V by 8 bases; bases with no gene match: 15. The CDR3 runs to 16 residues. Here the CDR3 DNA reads TGTGCCAGCGCTCCGCGGGGGGGCCTTTATTCGGATACGCAGTATTTT. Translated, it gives CASAPRGGLYSDTQYF.

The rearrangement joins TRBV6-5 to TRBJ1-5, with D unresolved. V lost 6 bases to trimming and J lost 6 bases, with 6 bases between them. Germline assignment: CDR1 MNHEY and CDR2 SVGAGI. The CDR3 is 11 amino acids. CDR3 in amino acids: CASRTGQPQHF. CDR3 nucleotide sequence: TGTGCCAGCAGGACGGGTCAGCCCCAGCATTTT.

The CDR3 DNA is TGTGCCAGCAGCCACACAGGACAGGCCTACGAGCAGTACTTC. Encoded protein: CASSHTGQAYEQYF. This chain joins TRBV7-9 and TRBJ2-7; 7 bases are a match to TRBD1. With 5 bases clipped from V and 2 bases from J, the junction kept 6 bases outside the gene matches. CDR1 and CDR2 (germline): SEHNR, FQNEAQ (reference sequence). This CDR3 spans 14 amino acids.

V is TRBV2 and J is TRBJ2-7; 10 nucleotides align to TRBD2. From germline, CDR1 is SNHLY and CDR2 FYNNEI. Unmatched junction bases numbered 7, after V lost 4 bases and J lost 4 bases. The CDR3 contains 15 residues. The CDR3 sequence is CASSAAGGLRYEQYF. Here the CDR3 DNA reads TGTGCCAGCAGTGCAGCGGGGGGGCTTAGGTACGAGCAGTACTTC.

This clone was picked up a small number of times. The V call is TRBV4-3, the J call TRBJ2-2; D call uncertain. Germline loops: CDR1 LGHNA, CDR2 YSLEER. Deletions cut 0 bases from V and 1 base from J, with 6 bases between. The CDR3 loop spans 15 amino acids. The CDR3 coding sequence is TGCGCCAGCAGCCAAGATCGGTGGAACACCGGGGAGCTGTTTTTT. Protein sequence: CASSQDRWNTGELFF.

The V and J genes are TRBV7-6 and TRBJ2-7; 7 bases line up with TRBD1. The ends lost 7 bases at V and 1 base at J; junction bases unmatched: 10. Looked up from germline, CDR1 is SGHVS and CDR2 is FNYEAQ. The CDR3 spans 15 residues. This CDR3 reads CASTEGRTGSYEQYF. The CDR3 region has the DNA TGTGCCAGCACCGAAGGACGGACAGGTTCCTACGAGCAGTACTTC.

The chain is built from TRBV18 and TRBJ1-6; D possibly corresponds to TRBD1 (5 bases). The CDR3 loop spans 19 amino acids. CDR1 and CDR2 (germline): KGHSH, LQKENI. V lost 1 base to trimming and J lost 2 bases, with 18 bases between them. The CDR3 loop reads CASSPLDVGRGTYNSPLHF. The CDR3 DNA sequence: TGTGCCAGCTCACCACTTGATGTGGGAAGGGGTACCTATAATTCACCCCTCCACTTT.

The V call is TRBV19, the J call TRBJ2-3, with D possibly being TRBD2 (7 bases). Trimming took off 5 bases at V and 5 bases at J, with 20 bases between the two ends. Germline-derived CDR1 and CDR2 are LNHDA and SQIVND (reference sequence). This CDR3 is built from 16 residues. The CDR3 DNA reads TGTGCCAGTAGTTGGGGGGGGGCGATGTTGGGAGATACGCAGTATTTT. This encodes CASSWGGAMLGDTQYF.

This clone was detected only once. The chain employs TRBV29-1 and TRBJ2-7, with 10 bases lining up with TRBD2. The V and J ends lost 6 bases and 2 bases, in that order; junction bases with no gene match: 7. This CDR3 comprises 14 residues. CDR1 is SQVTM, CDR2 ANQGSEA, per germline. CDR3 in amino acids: CSVRPAGGTYEQYF. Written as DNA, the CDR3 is TGCAGCGTAAGACCAGCGGGGGGGACCTACGAGCAGTACTTC.

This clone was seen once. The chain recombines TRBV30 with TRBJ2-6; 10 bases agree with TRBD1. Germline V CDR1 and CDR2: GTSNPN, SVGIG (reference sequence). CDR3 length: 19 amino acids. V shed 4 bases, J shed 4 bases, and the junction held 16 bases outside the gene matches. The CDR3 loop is CAWTQGTGDPFLGANVLTF. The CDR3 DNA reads TGTGCCTGGACCCAAGGGACAGGGGATCCGTTTTTGGGGGCCAACGTCCTGACTTTC. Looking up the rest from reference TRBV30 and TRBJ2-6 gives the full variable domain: SQTIHQWPATLVQPVGSPLSLECTVEGTSNPNLYWYRQAAGRGLQLLFYSVGIGQISSEVPQNLSASRPQDRQFILSSKKLLLSDSGFYLCAWTQGTGDPFLGANVLTFGAGSRLTVL.

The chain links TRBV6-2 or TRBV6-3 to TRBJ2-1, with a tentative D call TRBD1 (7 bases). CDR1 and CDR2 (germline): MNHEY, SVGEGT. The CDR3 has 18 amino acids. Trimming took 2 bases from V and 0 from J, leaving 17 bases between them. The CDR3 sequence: CASSYTRGTVSSYNEQFF. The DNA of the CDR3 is TGTGCCAGCAGTTACACCCGGGGGACAGTCAGCTCCTACAATGAGCAGTTCTTC.

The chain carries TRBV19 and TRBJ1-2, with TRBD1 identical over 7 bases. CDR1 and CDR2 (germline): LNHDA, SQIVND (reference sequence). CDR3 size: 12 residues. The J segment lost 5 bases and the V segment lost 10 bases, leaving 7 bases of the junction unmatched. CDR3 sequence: CATDPGGYGYTF. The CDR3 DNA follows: TGTGCCACCGACCCAGGGGGATATGGCTACACCTTC.

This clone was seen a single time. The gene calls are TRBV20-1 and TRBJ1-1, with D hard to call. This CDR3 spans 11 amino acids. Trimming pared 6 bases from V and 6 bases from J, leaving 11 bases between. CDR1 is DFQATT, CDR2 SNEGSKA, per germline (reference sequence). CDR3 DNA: TGCAGTGCCGAATGGAGTGCTGAAGCTTTCTTT. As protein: CSAEWSAEAFF.